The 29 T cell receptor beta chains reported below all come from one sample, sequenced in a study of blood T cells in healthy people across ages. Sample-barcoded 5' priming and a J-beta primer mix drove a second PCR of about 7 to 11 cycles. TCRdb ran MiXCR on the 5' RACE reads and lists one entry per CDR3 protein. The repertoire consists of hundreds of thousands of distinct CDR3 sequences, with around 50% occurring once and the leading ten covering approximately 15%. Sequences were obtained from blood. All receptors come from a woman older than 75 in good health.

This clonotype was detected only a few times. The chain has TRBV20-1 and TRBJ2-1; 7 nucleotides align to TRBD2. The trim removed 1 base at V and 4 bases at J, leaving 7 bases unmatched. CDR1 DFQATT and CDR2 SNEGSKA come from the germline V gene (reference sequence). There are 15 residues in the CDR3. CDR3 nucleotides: TGCAGTGCTAGAGCCCTAGCGGAGATGTACAATGAGCAGTTCTTC. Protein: CSARALAEMYNEQFF.

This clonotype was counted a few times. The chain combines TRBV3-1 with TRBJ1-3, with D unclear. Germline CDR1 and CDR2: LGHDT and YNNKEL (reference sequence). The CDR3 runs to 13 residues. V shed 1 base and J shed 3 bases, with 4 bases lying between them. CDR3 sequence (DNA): TGTGCCAGCAGCCAAGGACTTGGAAACACCATATATTTT. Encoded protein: CASSQGLGNTIYF.

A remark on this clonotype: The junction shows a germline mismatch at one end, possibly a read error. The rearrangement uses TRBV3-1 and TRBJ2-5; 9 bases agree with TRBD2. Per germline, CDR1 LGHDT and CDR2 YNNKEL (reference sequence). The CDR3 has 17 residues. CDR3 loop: CVSSQERGLARHETQYF. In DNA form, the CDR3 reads TGTGTCAGCAGCCAAGAAAGGGGACTAGCAAGACATGAGACCCAGTACTTC.

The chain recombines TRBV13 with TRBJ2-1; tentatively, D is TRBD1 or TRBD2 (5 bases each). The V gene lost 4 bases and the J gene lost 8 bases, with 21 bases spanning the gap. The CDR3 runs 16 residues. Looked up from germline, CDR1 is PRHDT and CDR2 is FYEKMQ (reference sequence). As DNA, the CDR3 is TGTGCCAGCAGCTCCTCGGGGCCGGAGGTTTTGGATGAGCAGTTCTTC. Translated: CASSSSGPEVLDEQFF. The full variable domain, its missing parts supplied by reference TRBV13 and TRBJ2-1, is AAGVIQSPRHLIKEKRETATLKCYPIPRHDTVYWYQQGPGQDPQFLISFYEKMQSDKGSIPDRFSAQQFSDYHSELNMSSLELGDSALYFCASSSSGPEVLDEQFFGPGTRLTVL.

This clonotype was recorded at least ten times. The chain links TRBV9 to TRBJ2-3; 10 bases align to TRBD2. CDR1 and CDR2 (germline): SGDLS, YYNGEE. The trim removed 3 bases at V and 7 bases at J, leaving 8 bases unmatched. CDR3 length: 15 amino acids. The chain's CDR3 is CASSALAGARHTQYF. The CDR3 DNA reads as TGTGCCAGCAGCGCCCTAGCGGGGGCCCGTCATACGCAGTATTTT.

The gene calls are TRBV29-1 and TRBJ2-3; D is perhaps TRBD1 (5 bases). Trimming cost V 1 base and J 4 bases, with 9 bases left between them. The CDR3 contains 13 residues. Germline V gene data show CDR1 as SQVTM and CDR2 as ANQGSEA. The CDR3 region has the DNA TGCAGCGTTGAAGGCAGGGTAGCAGATACGCAGTATTTT. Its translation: CSVEGRVADTQYF.

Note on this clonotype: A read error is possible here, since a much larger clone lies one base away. The CDR3 DNA reads TGTGCCAGCAGCCTTCATGGGGGGACCCAGTACTTC. Translation: CASSLHGGTQYF. The rearrangement uses TRBV12-3 or TRBV12-4 and TRBJ2-5, with D possibly called TRBD1 or TRBD2 (5 bases each). V was cut by 6 bases and J by 7 bases, with 12 bases left in between. The CDR3 has 12 amino acids.

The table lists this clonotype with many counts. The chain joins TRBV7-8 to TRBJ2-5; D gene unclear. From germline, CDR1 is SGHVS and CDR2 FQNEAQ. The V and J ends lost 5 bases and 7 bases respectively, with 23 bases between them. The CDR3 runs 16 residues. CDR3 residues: CASSTKTGPQFWTQYF. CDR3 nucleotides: TGTGCCAGCAGCACTAAGACCGGGCCGCAATTTTGGACCCAGTACTTC.

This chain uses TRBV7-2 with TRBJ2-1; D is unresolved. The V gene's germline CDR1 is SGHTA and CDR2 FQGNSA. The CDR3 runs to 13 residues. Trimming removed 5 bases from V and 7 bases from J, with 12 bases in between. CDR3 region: CASSPRSPNEQFF. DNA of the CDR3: TGTGCCAGCAGCCCCCGTTCCCCAAATGAGCAGTTCTTC.

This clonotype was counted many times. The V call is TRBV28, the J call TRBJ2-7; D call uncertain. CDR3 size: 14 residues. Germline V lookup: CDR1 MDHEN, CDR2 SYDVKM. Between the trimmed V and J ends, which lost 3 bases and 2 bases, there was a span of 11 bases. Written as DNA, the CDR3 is TGTGCCAGCAGTTTCTCGGGCCGGACCTACGAGCAGTACTTC. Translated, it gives CASSFSGRTYEQYF.

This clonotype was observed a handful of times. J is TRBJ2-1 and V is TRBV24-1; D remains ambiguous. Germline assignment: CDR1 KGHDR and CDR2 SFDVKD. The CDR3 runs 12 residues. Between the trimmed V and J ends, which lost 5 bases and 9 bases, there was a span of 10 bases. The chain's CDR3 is CATSAKGSEQFF. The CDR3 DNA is TGTGCCACCAGTGCCAAGGGTAGTGAGCAGTTCTTC.

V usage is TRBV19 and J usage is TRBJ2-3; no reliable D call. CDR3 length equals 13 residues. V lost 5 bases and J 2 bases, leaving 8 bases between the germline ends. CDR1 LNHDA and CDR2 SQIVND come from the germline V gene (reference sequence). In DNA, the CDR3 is TGTGCCAGTAGTGGATCCGACACAGATACGCAGTATTTT. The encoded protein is CASSGSDTDTQYF. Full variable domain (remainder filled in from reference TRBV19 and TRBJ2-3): DGGITQSPKYLFRKEGQNVTLSCEQNLNHDAMYWYRQDPGQGLRLIYYSQIVNDFQKGDIAEGYSVSREKKESFPLTVTSAQKNPTAFYLCASSGSDTDTQYFGPGTRLTVL.

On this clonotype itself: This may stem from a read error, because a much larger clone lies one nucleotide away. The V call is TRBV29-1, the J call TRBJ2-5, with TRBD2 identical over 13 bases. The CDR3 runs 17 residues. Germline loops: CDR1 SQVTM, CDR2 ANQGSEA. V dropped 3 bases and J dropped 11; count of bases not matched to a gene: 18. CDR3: CSVDGTSGGGVYNEQYF. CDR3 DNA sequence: TGCAGCGTTGACGGTACTAGCGGGGGGGGTGTCTACAATGAGCAGTACTTC.

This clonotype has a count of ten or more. The CDR3 sequence: CASGPGFGEETQYF. CDR3 in DNA: TGTGCTAGTGGACCCGGATTTGGTGAAGAGACCCAGTACTTC. The chain uses TRBV12-5 and TRBJ2-5; D gene ambiguous. This CDR3 region has 14 residues. V lost 6 bases and J lost 3, with 14 bases in between. Germline CDR1 reads LGHNT; CDR2 reads FRNRAP. Supplemented by reference TRBV12-5 and TRBJ2-5, the full variable domain reads DARVTQTPRHKVTEMGQEVTMRCQPILGHNTVFWYRQTMMQGLELLAYFRNRAPLDDSGMPKDRFSAEMPDATLATLKIQPSEPRDSAVYFCASGPGFGEETQYFGPGTRLLVL.

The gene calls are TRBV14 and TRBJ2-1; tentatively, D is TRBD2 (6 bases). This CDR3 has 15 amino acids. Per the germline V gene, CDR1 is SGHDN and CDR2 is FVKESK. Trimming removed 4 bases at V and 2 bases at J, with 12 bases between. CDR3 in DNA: TGTGCCAGCAGCCGAAGACTAGACCCCTACAATGAGCAGTTCTTC. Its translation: CASSRRLDPYNEQFF. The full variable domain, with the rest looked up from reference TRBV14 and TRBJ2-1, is EAGVTQFPSHSVIEKGQTVTLRCDPISGHDNLYWYRRVMGKEIKFLLHFVKESKQDESGMPNNRFLAERTGGTYSTLKVQPAELEDSGVYFCASSRRLDPYNEQFFGPGTRLTVL.

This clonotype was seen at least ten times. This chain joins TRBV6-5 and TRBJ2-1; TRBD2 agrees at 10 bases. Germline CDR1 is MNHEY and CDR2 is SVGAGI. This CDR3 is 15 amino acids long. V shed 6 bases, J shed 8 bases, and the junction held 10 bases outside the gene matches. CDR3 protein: CASRLGLAALDEQFF. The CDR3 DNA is TGTGCCAGCAGACTCGGACTAGCGGCTCTGGATGAGCAGTTCTTC.

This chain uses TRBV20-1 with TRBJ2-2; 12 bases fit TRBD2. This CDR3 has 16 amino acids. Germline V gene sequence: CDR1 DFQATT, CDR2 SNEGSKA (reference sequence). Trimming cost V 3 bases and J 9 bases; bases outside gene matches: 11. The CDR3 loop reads CSARSLAGGPRRELFF. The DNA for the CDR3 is TGCAGTGCTAGGTCCCTAGCGGGAGGGCCTAGGCGGGAGCTGTTTTTT.

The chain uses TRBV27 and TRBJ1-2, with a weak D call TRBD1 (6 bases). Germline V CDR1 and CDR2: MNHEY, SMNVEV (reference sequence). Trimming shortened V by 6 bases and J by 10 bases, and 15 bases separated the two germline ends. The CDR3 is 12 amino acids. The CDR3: CASRNFTGFYTF. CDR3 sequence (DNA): TGTGCCAGCAGAAACTTTACAGGGTTCTACACCTTC.

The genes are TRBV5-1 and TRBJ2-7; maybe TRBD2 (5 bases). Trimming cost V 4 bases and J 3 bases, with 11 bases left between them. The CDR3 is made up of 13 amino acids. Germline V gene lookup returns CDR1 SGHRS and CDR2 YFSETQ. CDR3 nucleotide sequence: TGCGCCAGCAGCCCGGCGGGCCACTACGAGCAGTACTTC. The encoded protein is CASSPAGHYEQYF.

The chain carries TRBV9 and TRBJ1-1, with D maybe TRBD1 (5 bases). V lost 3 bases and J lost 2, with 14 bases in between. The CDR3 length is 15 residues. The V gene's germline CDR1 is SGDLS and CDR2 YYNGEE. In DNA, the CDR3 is TGTGCCAGCAGCGCAGGACATTTGGGTAACACTGAAGCTTTCTTT. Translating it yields CASSAGHLGNTEAFF.

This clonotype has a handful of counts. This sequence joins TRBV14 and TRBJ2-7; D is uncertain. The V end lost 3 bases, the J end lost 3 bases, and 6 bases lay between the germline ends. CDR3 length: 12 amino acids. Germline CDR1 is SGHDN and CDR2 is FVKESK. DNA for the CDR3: TGTGCCAGCAGCCAGACTTTCTACGAGCAGTACTTC. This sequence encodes CASSQTFYEQYF.

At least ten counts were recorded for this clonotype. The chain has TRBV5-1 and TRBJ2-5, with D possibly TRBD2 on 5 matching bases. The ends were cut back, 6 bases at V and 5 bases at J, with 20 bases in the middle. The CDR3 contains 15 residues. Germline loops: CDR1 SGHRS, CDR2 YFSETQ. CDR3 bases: TGCGCCAGCAAGGAATTGGACTCCGGTTTGGAGACCCAGTACTTC. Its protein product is CASKELDSGLETQYF.

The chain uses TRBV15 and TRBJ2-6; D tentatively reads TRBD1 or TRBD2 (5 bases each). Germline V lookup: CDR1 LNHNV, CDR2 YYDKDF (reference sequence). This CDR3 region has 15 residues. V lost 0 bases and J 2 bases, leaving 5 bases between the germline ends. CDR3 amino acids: CATSREGAGANVLTF. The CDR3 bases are TGTGCCACCAGCAGAGAGGGGGCTGGGGCCAACGTCCTGACTTTC.

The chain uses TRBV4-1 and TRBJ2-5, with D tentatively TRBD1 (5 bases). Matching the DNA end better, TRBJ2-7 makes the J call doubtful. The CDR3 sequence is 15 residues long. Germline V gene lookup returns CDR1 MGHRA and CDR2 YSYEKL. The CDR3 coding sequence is TGCGCCAGCAGCCCGAGCCAGGGCATGAACTACGAGCAGTACTTC. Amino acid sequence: CASSPSQGMNYEQYF.

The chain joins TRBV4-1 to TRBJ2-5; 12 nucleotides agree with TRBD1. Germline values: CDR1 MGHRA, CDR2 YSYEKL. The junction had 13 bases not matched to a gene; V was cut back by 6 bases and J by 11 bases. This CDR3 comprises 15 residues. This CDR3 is CASRNPGQGAYEQYF. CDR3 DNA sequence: TGCGCCAGCAGAAACCCGGGACAGGGGGCTTATGAGCAGTACTTC.

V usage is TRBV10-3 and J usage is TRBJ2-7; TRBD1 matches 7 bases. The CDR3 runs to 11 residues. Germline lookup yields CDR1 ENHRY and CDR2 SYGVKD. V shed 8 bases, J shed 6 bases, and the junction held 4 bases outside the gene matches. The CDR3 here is CAIGTDGEQYF. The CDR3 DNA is TGTGCCATCGGGACAGATGGCGAGCAGTACTTC.

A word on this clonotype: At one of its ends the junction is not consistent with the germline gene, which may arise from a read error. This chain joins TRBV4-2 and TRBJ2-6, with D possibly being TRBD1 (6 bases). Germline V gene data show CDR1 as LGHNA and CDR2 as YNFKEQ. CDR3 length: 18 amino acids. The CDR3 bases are TGTGCCAGCAGCCAAGTGGACAGATTTAGCTCTGAGGCCAACGTCCTGACTTTC. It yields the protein CASSQVDRFSSEANVLTF.

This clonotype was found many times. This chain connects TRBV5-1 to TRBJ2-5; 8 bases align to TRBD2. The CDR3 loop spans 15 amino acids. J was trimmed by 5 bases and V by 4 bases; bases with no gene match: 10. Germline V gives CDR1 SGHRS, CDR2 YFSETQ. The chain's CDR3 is CASSLNTGGQETQYF. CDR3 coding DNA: TGCGCCAGCAGCCTGAATACGGGGGGGCAGGAGACCCAGTACTTC.

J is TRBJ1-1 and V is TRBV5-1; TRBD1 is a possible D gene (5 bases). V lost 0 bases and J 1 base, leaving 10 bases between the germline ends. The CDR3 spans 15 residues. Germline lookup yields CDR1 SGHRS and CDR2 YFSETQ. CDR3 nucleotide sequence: TGCGCCAGCAGCTTGGGGGCCGGGGGGAACACTGAAGCTTTCTTT. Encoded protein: CASSLGAGGNTEAFF.